The present T cell receptor (beta chain) was sequenced within a study of T cell clones after liver transplantation. Study in general: A pre-transplant mixed lymphocyte reaction with TCRbeta sequencing defined graft-donor-reactive clones followed in post-transplant blood.

Findings of the study overall: Migration into the graft, not deletion, may explain lost graft donor-reactive T cells.

Worth noting for this clone: Its antigen is not known.

Per the germline V gene, CDR1 is SGHVS and CDR2 is FQNEAQ. V was clipped by 1 base and J by 6 bases, with 10 bases between them. The CDR3 extends over 14 amino acids. Sequencing used immunoSEQ multiplex PCR; TCRdb keeps in-frame clones, though not all of them. The data hold fewer than 45,000 clones, with about 82% observed a single time. The genes are TRBV7-8 and TRBJ2-1; D not resolved. Source: CD4+ T cells from blood, taken 24 months after liver transplant. The clonotype comes from a human patient who received a liver transplant. Part of the T cells may come from the graft donor. CDR3 region: CASSLEIFGNEQFF. The CDR3 coding sequence is TGTGCCAGCAGCTTAGAAATTTTCGGCAATGAGCAGTTCTTC.